The source of this T cell receptor (beta chain) is a study of blood T cells in healthy people across ages. Study information: About one barcoded TCR beta cDNA was captured per two T cells.

Alongside a J-beta primer mix, a sample-barcoded 5' primer served in a second PCR lasting about 6 to 12 cycles. TCRdb analysed the 5' RACE reads with MiXCR anew, one entry per CDR3 protein. The data show 600,000 to 900,000 distinct CDR3 sequences, roughly 25% seen once. This sample also appeared in a second study, on T cells of mothers and their children. That paper notes: Thymic selection shapes TCR recombination output similarly in related and unrelated pairs.

This TCR came from a boy between 5 and 17 years old in good health. Sequencing input: blood.

In DNA form, the CDR3 reads TGTGCCAGCAGTTTTTGGGCGGAGAACCACAAGACCCAGTACTTC. Translation gives CASSFWAENHKTQYF. This chain joins TRBV28 and TRBJ2-5; D is ambiguous. Germline CDR1 reads MDHEN; CDR2 reads SYDVKM. This CDR3 has 15 residues. Trimming shortened V by 3 bases and J by 6 bases, and 17 bases separated the two germline ends.